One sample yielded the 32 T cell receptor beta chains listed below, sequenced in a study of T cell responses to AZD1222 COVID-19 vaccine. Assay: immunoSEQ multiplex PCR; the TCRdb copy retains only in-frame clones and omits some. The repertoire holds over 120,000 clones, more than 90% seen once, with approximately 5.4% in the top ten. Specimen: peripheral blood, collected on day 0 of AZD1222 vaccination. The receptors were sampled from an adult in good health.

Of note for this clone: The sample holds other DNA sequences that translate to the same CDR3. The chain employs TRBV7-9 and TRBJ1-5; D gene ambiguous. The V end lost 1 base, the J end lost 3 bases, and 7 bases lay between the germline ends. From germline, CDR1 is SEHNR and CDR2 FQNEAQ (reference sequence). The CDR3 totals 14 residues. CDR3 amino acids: CASSLEDTNQPQHF. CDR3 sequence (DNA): TGTGCCAGCAGCTTAGAGGATACCAATCAGCCCCAGCATTTT.

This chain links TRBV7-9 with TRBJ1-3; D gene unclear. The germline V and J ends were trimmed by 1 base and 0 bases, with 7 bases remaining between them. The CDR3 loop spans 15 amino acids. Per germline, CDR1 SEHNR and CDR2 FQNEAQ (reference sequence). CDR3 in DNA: TGTGCCAGCAGCTTAGACTTAAGCTCTGGAAACACCATATATTTT. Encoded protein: CASSLDLSSGNTIYF.

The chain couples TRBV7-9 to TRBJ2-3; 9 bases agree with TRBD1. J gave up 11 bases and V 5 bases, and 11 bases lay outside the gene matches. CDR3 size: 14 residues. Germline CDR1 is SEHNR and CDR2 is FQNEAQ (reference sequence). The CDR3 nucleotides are TGTGCCAGCAGCCCCGGGACAGGGACCCTCGGGCAGTATTTT. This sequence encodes CASSPGTGTLGQYF.

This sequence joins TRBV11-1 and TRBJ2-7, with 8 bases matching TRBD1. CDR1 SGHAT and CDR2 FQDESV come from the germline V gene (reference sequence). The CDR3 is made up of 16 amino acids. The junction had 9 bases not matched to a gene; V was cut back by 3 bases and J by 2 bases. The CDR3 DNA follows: TGTGCCAGCAGCTTGTTGGTGACAGGGGCGGCCTACGAGCAGTACTTC. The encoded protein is CASSLLVTGAAYEQYF. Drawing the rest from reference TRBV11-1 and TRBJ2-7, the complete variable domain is EAEVAQSPRYKITEKSQAVAFWCDPISGHATLYWYRQILGQGPELLVQFQDESVVDDSQLPKDRFSAERLKGVDSTLKIQPAELGDSAMYLCASSLLVTGAAYEQYFGPGTRLTVT.

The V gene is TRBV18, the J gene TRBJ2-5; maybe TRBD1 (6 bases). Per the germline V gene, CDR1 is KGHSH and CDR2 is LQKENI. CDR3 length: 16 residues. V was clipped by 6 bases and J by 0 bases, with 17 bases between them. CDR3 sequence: CASSPPGTLYQETQYF. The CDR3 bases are TGTGCCAGCTCCCCCCCTGGGACATTGTACCAAGAGACCCAGTACTTC.

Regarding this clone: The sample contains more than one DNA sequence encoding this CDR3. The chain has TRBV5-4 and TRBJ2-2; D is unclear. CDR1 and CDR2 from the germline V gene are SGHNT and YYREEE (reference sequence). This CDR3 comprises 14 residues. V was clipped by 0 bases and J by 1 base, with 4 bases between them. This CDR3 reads CASSLVQNTGELFF. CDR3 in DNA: TGTGCCAGCAGCTTGGTGCAGAACACCGGGGAGCTGTTTTTT. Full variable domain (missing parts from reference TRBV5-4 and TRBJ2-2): ETGVTQSPTHLIKTRGQQVTLRCSSQSGHNTVSWYQQALGQGPQFIFQYYREEENGRGNFPPRFSGLQFPNYSSELNVNALELDDSALYLCASSLVQNTGELFFGEGSRLTVL.

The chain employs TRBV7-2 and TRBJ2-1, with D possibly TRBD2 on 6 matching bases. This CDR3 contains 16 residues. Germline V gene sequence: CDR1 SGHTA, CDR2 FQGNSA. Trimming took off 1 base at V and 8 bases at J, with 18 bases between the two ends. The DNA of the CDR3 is TGTGCCAGCAGCTTAGGGAGGGATCTCGGTCTCTATGAGCAGTTCTTC. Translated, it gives CASSLGRDLGLYEQFF.

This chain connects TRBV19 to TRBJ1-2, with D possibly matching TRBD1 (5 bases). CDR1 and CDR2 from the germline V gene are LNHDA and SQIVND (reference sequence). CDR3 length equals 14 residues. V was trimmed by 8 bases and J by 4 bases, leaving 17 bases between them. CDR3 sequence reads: CASREEGRGYGYTF. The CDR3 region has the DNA TGTGCCAGTCGCGAGGAGGGAAGGGGCTATGGCTACACCTTC.

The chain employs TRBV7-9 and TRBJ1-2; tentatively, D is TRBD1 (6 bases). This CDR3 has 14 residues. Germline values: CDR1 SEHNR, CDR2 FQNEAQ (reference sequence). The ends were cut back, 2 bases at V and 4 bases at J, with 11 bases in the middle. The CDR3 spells CASSLLGGGYGYTF. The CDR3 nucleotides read TGTGCCAGCAGCTTATTAGGGGGTGGCTATGGCTACACCTTC.

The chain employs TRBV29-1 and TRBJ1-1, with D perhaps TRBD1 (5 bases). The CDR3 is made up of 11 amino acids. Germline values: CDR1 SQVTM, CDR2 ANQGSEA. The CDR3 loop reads CSCRENTEAFF. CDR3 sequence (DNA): TGCAGTTGCAGGGAGAACACTGAAGCTTTCTTT.

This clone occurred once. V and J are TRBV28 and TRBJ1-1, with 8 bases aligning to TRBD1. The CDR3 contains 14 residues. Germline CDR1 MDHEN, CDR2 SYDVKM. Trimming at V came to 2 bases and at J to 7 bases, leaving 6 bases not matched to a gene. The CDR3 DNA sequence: TGTGCCAGCAGTTTACAACGAGGACAGGGTGAAGCTTTCTTT. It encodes CASSLQRGQGEAFF.

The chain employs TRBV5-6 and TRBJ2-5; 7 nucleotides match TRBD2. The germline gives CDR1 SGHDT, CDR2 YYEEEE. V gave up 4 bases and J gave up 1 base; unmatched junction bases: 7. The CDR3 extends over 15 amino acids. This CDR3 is CASSPGLVLQETQYF. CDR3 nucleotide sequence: TGTGCCAGCAGCCCCGGACTAGTCCTCCAAGAGACCCAGTACTTC.

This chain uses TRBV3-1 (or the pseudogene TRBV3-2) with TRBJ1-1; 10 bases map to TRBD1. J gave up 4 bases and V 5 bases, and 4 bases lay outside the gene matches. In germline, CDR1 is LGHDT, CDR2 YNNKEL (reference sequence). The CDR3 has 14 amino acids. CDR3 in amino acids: CASSDRGQGTEAFF. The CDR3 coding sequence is TGTGCCAGCAGCGACAGGGGGCAGGGCACTGAAGCTTTCTTT.

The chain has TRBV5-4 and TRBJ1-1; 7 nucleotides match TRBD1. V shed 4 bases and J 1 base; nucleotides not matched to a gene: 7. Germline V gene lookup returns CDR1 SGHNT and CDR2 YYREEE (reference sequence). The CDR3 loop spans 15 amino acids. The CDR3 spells CASSPGDSENTEAFF. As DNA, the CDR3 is TGTGCCAGCAGCCCTGGGGACAGCGAGAACACTGAAGCTTTCTTT. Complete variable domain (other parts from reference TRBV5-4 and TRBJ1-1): ETGVTQSPTHLIKTRGQQVTLRCSSQSGHNTVSWYQQALGQGPQFIFQYYREEENGRGNFPPRFSGLQFPNYSSELNVNALELDDSALYLCASSPGDSENTEAFFGQGTRLTVV.

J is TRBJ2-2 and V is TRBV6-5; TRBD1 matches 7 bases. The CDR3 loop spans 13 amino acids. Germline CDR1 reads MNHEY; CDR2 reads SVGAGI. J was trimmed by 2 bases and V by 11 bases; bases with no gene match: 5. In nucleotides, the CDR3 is TGTGCCGCCGGACAGGTCAACACCGGGGAGCTGTTTTTT. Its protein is CAAGQVNTGELFF.

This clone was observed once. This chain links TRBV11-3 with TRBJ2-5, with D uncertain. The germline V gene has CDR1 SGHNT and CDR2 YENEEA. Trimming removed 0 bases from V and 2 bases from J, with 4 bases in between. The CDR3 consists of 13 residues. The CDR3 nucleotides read TGTGCCAGCAGCTTAGACTTACAAGAGACCCAGTACTTC. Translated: CASSLDLQETQYF. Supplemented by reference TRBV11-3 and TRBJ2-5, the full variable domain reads EAGVVQSPRYKIIEKKQPVAFWCNPISGHNTLYWYLQNLGQGPELLIRYENEEAVDDSQLPKDRFSAERLKGVDSTLKIQPAELGDSAVYLCASSLDLQETQYFGPGTRLLVL.

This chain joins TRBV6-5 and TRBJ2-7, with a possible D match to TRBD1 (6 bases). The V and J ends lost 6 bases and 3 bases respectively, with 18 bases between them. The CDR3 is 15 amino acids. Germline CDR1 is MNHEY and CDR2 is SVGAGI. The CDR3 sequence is CASRLQGGSHYEQYF. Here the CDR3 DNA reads TGTGCCAGCAGACTTCAAGGGGGATCGCACTACGAGCAGTACTTC.

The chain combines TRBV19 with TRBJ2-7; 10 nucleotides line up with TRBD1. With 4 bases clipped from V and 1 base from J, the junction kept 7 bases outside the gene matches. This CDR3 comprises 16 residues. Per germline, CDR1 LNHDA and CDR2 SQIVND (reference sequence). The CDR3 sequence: CASSTLPGQGSYEQYF. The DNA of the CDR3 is TGTGCCAGTAGTACTCTACCGGGACAGGGGTCCTACGAGCAGTACTTC. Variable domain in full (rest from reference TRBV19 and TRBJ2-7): DGGITQSPKYLFRKEGQNVTLSCEQNLNHDAMYWYRQDPGQGLRLIYYSQIVNDFQKGDIAEGYSVSREKKESFPLTVTSAQKNPTAFYLCASSTLPGQGSYEQYFGPGTRLTVT.

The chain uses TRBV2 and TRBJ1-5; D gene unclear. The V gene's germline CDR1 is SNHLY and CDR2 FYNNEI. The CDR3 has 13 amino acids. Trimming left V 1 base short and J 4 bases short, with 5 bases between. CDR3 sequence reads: CASSEVGNQPQHF. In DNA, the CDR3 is TGTGCCAGCAGTGAAGTTGGGAATCAGCCCCAGCATTTT.

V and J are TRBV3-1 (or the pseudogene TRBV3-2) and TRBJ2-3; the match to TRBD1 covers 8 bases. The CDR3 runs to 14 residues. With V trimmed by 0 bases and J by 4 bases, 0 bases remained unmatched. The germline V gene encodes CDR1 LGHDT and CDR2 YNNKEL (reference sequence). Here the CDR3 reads CASSQEQGADTQYF. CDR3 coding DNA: TGTGCCAGCAGCCAAGAACAGGGGGCAGATACGCAGTATTTT.

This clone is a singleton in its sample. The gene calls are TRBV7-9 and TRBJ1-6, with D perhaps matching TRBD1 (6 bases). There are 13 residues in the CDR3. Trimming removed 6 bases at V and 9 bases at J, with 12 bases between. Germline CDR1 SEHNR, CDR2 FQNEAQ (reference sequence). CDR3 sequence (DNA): TGTGCCAGCAGGGGGGGGCCGGGTTCACCCCTCCACTTT. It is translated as CASRGGPGSPLHF.

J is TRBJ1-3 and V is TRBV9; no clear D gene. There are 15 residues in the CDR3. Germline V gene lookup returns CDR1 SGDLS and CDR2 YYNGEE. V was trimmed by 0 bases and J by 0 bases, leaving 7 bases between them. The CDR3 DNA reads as TGTGCCAGCAGCGTAGGGCAGAACTCTGGAAACACCATATATTTT. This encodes CASSVGQNSGNTIYF.

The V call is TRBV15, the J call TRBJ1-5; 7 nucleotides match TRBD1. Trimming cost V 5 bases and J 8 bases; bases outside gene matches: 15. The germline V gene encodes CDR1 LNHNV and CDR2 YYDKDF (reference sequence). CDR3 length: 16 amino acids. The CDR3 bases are TGTGCCACCAGCGTGAACAGGGGAACGGCCGGGGAGCCCCAGCATTTT. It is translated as CATSVNRGTAGEPQHF. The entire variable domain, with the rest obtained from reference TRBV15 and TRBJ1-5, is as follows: DAMVIQNPRYQVTQFGKPVTLSCSQTLNHNVMYWYQQKSSQAPKLLFHYYDKDFNNEADTPDNFQSRRPNTSFCFLDIRSPGLGDTAMYLCATSVNRGTAGEPQHFGDGTRLSIL.

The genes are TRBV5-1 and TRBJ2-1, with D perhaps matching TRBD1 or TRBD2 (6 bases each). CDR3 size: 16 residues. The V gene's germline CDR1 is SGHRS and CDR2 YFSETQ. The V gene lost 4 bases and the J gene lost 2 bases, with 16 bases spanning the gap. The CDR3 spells CASSLAGGTAYNEQFF. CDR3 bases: TGCGCCAGCAGCCTTGCCGGGGGCACAGCCTACAATGAGCAGTTCTTC.

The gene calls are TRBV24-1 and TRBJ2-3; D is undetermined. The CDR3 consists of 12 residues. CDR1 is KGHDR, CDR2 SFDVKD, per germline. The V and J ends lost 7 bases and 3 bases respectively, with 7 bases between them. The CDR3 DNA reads TGTGCCACCAGCGCTACAACAGATACGCAGTATTTT. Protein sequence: CATSATTDTQYF.

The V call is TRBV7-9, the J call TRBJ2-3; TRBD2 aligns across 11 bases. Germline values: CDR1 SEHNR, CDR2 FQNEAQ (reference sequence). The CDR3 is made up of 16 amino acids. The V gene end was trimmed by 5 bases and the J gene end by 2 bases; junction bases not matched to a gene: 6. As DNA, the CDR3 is TGTGCCAGCAGCGAAGGGACTAGCGGATTCACAGATACGCAGTATTTT. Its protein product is CASSEGTSGFTDTQYF.

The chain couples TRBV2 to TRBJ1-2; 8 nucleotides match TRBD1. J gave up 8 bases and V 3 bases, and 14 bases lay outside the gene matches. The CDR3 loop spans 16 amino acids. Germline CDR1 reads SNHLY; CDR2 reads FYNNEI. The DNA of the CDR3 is TGTGCCAGCAGTGAGGACCCCCAGGGGGCCTACCGCGGCTACACCTTC. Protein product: CASSEDPQGAYRGYTF. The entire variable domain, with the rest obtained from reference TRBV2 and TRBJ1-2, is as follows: EPEVTQTPSHQVTQMGQEVILRCVPISNHLYFYWYRQILGQKVEFLVSFYNNEISEKSEIFDDQFSVERPDGSNFTLKIRSTKLEDSAMYFCASSEDPQGAYRGYTFGSGTRLTVV.

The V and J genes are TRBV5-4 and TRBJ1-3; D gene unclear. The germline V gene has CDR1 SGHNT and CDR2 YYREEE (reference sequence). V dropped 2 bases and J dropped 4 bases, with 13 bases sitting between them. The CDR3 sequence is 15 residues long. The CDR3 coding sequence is TGTGCCAGCAGCTTTTATCCAAGGGAAGGAAACACCATATATTTT. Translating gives CASSFYPREGNTIYF.

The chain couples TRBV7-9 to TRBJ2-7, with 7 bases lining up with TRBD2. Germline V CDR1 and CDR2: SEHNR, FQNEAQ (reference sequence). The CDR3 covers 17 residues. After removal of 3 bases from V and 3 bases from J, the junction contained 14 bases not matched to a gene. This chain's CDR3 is CASSFGGPGTIYYEQYF. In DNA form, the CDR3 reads TGTGCCAGCAGCTTTGGGGGTCCGGGGACTATTTACTACGAGCAGTACTTC.

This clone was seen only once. The DNA of the CDR3 is TGTGCCAGCAGTTTACCGGGACAGGGCTCCGCAGATACGCAGTATTTT. It translates to CASSLPGQGSADTQYF. The genes are TRBV27 and TRBJ2-3; 9 positions match TRBD1. J gave up 4 bases and V 2 bases, and 7 bases lay outside the gene matches. The germline CDR1 and CDR2 sequences are MNHEY and SMNVEV (reference sequence). The CDR3 totals 16 residues.

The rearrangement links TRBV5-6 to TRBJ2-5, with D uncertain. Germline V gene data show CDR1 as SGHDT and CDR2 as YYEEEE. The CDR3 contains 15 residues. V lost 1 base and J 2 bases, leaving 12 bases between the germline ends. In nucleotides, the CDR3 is TGTGCCAGCAGCTTGTTCCGGACGGCACAAGAGACCCAGTACTTC. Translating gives CASSLFRTAQETQYF.

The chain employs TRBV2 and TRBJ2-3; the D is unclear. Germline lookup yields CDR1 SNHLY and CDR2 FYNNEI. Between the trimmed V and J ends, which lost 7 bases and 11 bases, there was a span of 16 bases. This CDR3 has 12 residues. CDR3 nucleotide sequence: TGTGCCAGCACCGAATCAGGTCATAAGCAGTATTTT. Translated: CASTESGHKQYF.